These 18 T cell receptor beta chains were all obtained from the same sample, sequenced in a study of PD-1 blockade in classical Hodgkin lymphoma. Assay: immunoSEQ multiplex PCR; the TCRdb copy retains only in-frame clones and omits some. The table includes under 60,000 clones, more than 75% detected once. The time point here: cycle 4 day 1 (C4D1), after less than 7 weeks of nivolumab. Each of the patients experienced relapse following autologous stem cell transplantation, and their brentuximab vedotin exposure differed. Sequencing used peripheral blood mononuclear cells (PBMCs), obtained before the fourth cycle of nivolumab. These receptors originate from a human donor with classical Hodgkin lymphoma.

This clone was observed a single time. This rearrangement joins TRBV5-1 to TRBJ2-7, with 7 positions matching TRBD1. CDR1 and CDR2 (germline): SGHRS, YFSETQ. The length of the CDR3 is 14 residues. Trimming at V came to 5 bases and at J to 5 bases, leaving 10 bases not matched to a gene. The CDR3 sequence is CASSRVQGVNEQYF. In DNA, the CDR3 is TGCGCCAGCAGTCGAGTCCAGGGGGTAAACGAGCAGTACTTC.

This clone was counted a few times. The chain carries TRBV11-2 and TRBJ2-5; D might be TRBD2 (6 bases). The V end lost 3 bases, the J end lost 1 base, and 12 bases lay between the germline ends. Germline CDR1 reads SGHAT; CDR2 reads FQNNGV. CDR3 length: 15 residues. CDR3 sequence reads: CASSFSGEAQETQYF. The CDR3, as DNA: TGTGCCAGCAGCTTCTCCGGGGAGGCCCAAGAGACCCAGTACTTC.

The chain links TRBV5-1 to TRBJ2-1, with 11 bases matching TRBD2. V lost 0 bases, J lost 9 bases, and 8 bases stayed unmatched. This CDR3 is 16 amino acids long. From germline, CDR1 is SGHRS and CDR2 YFSETQ. The CDR3 sequence is CASSLGSLAGAGEQFF. The DNA of the CDR3 is TGCGCCAGCAGCTTGGGTTCACTAGCGGGAGCGGGTGAGCAGTTCTTC.

This clone was observed a single time. The J gene is TRBJ2-1, the V gene TRBV27; 10 nucleotides agree with TRBD2. The CDR3 runs 15 residues. V lost 5 bases and J lost 1; bases outside the gene matches: 2. Germline CDR1 MNHEY, CDR2 SMNVEV (reference sequence). The CDR3 DNA is TGTGCCAGCAGTCCACTAGCGGGGTCCTACAATGAGCAGTTCTTC. This codes for CASSPLAGSYNEQFF.

The chain is built from TRBV10-3 and TRBJ2-3; D is ambiguous. Per the germline V gene, CDR1 is ENHRY and CDR2 is SYGVKD. Trimming pared 2 bases from V and 9 bases from J, leaving 9 bases between. The length of the CDR3 is 12 residues. This CDR3 reads CAISEPAATQYF. The CDR3 nucleotides are TGTGCCATCAGTGAGCCGGCGGCCACGCAGTATTTT.

The rearrangement uses TRBV4-1 and TRBJ2-1; D uncertain. This CDR3 contains 14 residues. Germline-derived CDR1 and CDR2 are MGHRA and YSYEKL. V lost 1 base, J lost 9 bases, and 13 bases lay in between. This CDR3 reads CASSQATPSGEQFF. In DNA, the CDR3 is TGCGCCAGCAGCCAAGCTACCCCCTCTGGTGAGCAGTTCTTC.

The gene calls are TRBV7-9 and TRBJ2-1; 11 bases agree with TRBD2. The germline V gene has CDR1 SEHNR and CDR2 FQNEAQ (reference sequence). The CDR3 sequence is 14 residues long. With V trimmed by 5 bases and J by 9 bases, 6 bases remained unmatched. CDR3 DNA: TGTGCCAGCAGCCGGACTAGCGGGCGAGGTGAGCAGTTCTTC. Protein sequence: CASSRTSGRGEQFF.

V and J are TRBV28 and TRBJ2-1; possibly TRBD1 for D (6 bases). Germline V CDR1 and CDR2: MDHEN, SYDVKM. The CDR3 is made up of 15 amino acids. Trimming cost V 10 bases and J 3 bases, with 19 bases left between them. DNA of the CDR3: TGTGCCACCATACCAGGGGCTGAGCGCTACAATGAGCAGTTCTTC. This encodes CATIPGAERYNEQFF.

This sequence joins TRBV5-4 and TRBJ2-7; no definite D call. CDR3 length: 14 amino acids. Germline V gene data show CDR1 as SGHNT and CDR2 as YYREEE (reference sequence). Trimming stripped 3 bases from V and 12 bases from J, with 22 bases between. In nucleotides, the CDR3 is TGTGCCAGCAGCTCGGATCCCGGGCCTGAAAAAAGGTACTTC. It is translated as CASSSDPGPEKRYF.

The V gene is TRBV11-2, the J gene TRBJ1-2; D is unclear. Germline loops: CDR1 SGHAT, CDR2 FQNNGV. The CDR3 has 15 residues. Trimming took off 5 bases at V and 8 bases at J, with 21 bases between the two ends. CDR3 sequence reads: CASSQLRAPGWGYTF. For the CDR3, the DNA is TGTGCCAGCAGCCAGCTCCGGGCCCCCGGGTGGGGCTACACCTTC.

This chain connects TRBV6-5 to TRBJ2-1, with D hard to call. Trimming cost V 0 bases and J 2 bases, with 11 bases left between them. The CDR3 contains 16 residues. The germline gives CDR1 MNHEY, CDR2 SVGAGI. The CDR3 sequence is CASSYSAVRPYNEQFF. The CDR3 DNA reads as TGTGCCAGCAGTTACTCAGCAGTACGACCCTACAATGAGCAGTTCTTC.

This clone was observed a few times. The rearrangement links TRBV19 to TRBJ1-2; D gene unclear. V was trimmed by 2 bases and J by 8 bases, leaving 9 bases between them. CDR1 and CDR2 from the germline V gene are LNHDA and SQIVND (reference sequence). CDR3 size: 12 residues. The CDR3 protein is CASSITTGGYTF. CDR3 nucleotide sequence: TGTGCCAGTAGTATAACTACGGGGGGCTACACCTTC.

This clone was observed a few times. V usage is TRBV19 and J usage is TRBJ2-7, with a weak D call TRBD1 (5 bases). Germline lookup yields CDR1 LNHDA and CDR2 SQIVND (reference sequence). The length of the CDR3 is 15 residues. Deletions cut 0 bases from V and 2 bases from J, with 11 bases between. CDR3 protein: CASSIEGPGTYEQYF. CDR3 DNA: TGTGCCAGTAGTATAGAGGGGCCAGGGACCTACGAGCAGTACTTC.

The CDR3 protein is CASSIPLTGTAYGYTF. DNA of the CDR3: TGTGCCAGTAGTATCCCCCTGACAGGTACCGCGTATGGCTACACCTTC. The rearrangement links TRBV19 to TRBJ1-2, with D perhaps TRBD1 (6 bases). This CDR3 is built from 16 residues. The germline V gene has CDR1 LNHDA and CDR2 SQIVND (reference sequence). V was pared by 3 bases and J by 5 bases, with 19 bases between.

V gene TRBV18 combines with J gene TRBJ2-2; no clear D. V was pared by 9 bases and J by 4 bases, with 18 bases between. Per germline, CDR1 KGHSH and CDR2 LQKENI. This CDR3 has 15 amino acids. The CDR3 reads CASFTTAKVTGELFF. The CDR3 bases are TGTGCCAGTTTCACCACCGCGAAAGTCACCGGGGAGCTGTTTTTT.

V and J are TRBV9 and TRBJ1-4, with TRBD1 as a possible D gene (5 bases). Germline CDR1 SGDLS, CDR2 YYNGEE. The germline V and J ends were trimmed by 4 bases and 7 bases, with 11 bases remaining between them. This CDR3 has 13 residues. Written as DNA, the CDR3 is TGTGCCAGCAGCCTCAATGGGGGTGAAAAACTGTTTTTT. Protein sequence: CASSLNGGEKLFF. The whole variable domain, filled in from reference TRBV9 and TRBJ1-4, reads DSGVTQTPKHLITATGQRVTLRCSPRSGDLSVYWYQQSLDQGLQFLIQYYNGEERAKGNILERFSAQQFPDLHSELNLSSLELGDSALYFCASSLNGGEKLFFGSGTQLSVL.

The chain has TRBV6-5 and TRBJ2-3; no clear D gene. V was cut by 9 bases and J by 6 bases, with 10 bases left in between. Germline lookup yields CDR1 MNHEY and CDR2 SVGAGI. The CDR3 length is 11 residues. CDR3 in amino acids: CASISGDTQYF. The CDR3 DNA is TGTGCCAGTATCTCTGGGGATACGCAGTATTTT.

This sequence joins TRBV7-6 and TRBJ2-2; D is unresolved. The CDR3 is 15 amino acids. Germline CDR1 and CDR2: SGHVS and FNYEAQ. Trimming took off 1 base at V and 4 bases at J, with 10 bases between the two ends. The CDR3 here is CASSLGLGGTGELFF. CDR3 sequence (DNA): TGTGCCAGCAGCTTAGGTTTGGGCGGCACCGGGGAGCTGTTTTTT.